The T cell receptor (beta chain) described here comes from a study of blood T cell repertoires in COVID-19. Turning to the study itself: Acute-phase and convalescent COVID-19 samples originated in the United States, Italy and Spain. The analysed material was cDNA or gDNA that came from T cells, B-cell-depleted T cells, or PBMCs.

Original analysis: Amplification with reference gene primers provided the estimates of nucleated cell counts. Measured with immunoSEQ multiplex PCR; TCRdb has only the in-frame clones, and not every one. That table gives V, J and clone size, and the DNA gave D and trimming. The sample shows approximately 300,000 clones, over 80% of them seen only once. Input material: peripheral blood. This clonotype was sampled from a woman in her thirties or forties with acute or convalescent COVID-19.

Written as DNA, the CDR3 is TGCGCCAGCAGCCGCCCCGACAGGGGAGGCTCCTACAATGAGCAGTTCTTC. Translated: CASSRPDRGGSYNEQFF. The chain links TRBV5-1 to TRBJ2-1; TRBD1 agrees at 8 bases. V dropped 4 bases and J dropped 0; count of bases not matched to a gene: 9. The CDR3 length is 17 residues. The germline V gene encodes CDR1 SGHRS and CDR2 YFSETQ.